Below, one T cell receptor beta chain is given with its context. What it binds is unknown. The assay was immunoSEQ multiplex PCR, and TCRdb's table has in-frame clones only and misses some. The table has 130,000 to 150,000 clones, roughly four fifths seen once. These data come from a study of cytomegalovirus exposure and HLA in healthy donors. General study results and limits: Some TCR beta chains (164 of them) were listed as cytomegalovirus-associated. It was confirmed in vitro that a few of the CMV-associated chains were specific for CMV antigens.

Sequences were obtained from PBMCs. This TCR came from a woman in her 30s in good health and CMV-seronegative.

CDR3 DNA: TGTGCCAGCAGATCTCGGGTGGAGGGCTCCTACGAGCAGTACTTC. Residues: CASRSRVEGSYEQYF. The chain employs TRBV27 and TRBJ2-7; tentative D call: TRBD2 (6 bases). The CDR3 sequence is 15 residues long. Trimming pared 6 bases from V and 0 bases from J, leaving 15 bases between. From germline, CDR1 is MNHEY and CDR2 SMNVEV (reference sequence).